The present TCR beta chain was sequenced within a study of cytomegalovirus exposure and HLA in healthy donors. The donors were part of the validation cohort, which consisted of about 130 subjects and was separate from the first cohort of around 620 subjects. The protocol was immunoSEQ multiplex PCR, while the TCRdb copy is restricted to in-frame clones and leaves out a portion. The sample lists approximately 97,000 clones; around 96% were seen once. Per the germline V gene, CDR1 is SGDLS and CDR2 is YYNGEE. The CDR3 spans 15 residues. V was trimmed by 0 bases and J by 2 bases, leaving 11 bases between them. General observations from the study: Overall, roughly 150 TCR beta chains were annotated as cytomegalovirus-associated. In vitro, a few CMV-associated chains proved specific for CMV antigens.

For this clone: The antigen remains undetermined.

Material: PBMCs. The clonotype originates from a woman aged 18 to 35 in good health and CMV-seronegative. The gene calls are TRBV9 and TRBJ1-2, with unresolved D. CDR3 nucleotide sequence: TGTGCCAGCAGCGTAGCGCCGGGAGGGAACTATGGCTACACCTTC. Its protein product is CASSVAPGGNYGYTF.